A single sample is the source of the 18 T cell receptor beta chains below, sequenced in a study of CD8 T cells in ankylosing spondylitis. TCRdb reanalysed the 5' RACE reads using MiXCR and keeps one entry per CDR3 protein. The sample records over 600,000 distinct CDR3 sequences, around 17% being singletons. The antigens these receptors bind are not known. Points from the study as a whole: Characteristic of ankylosing spondylitis blood, it appeared, was a TCR beta motif comprising about 8 highly homologous variants.

The sample consisted of blood, either unsorted or a sorted T cell fraction (not recorded which). These receptors were obtained from a male donor with ankylosing spondylitis.

This clonotype has only a few counts. The chain joins TRBV10-3 to TRBJ1-2; D is uncertain. CDR1 is ENHRY, CDR2 SYGVKD, per germline. V dropped 0 bases and J dropped 3 bases, with 5 bases sitting between them. The CDR3 spans 13 residues. The CDR3 bases are TGTGCCATCAGTGAGTCGTCCTACTATGGCTACACCTTC. It yields the protein CAISESSYYGYTF.

This chain connects TRBV5-1 to TRBJ2-1, with 9 nucleotides matching TRBD2. Germline values: CDR1 SGHRS, CDR2 YFSETQ. V shed 3 bases, J shed 5 bases, and the junction held 6 bases outside the gene matches. This CDR3 has 15 amino acids. CDR3 sequence (DNA): TGCGCCAGCAGCTCCGGGACTAGCTTCAACAATGAGCAGTTCTTC. Protein product: CASSSGTSFNNEQFF.

This clonotype was seen a few times. The V call is TRBV12-3 or TRBV12-4, the J call TRBJ2-1, with 10 nucleotides matching TRBD2. CDR3 length: 13 residues. V lost 8 bases and J lost 7; bases outside the gene matches: 5. The CDR3 region has the DNA TGTGCCAGCCTCCTAGCGGGGGATAATGAGCAGTTCTTC. Translated: CASLLAGDNEQFF.

The chain has TRBV20-1 and TRBJ1-1; 7 positions match TRBD1. The germline V gene encodes CDR1 DFQATT and CDR2 SNEGSKA (reference sequence). The CDR3 has 9 amino acids. The CDR3 nucleotides read TGCAGCCAGGGGGATCATGCTTTCTTT. Encoded protein: CSQGDHAFF.

In this sample, this clonotype turned up a few times. The chain couples TRBV29-1 to TRBJ2-7, with a weak D call TRBD2 (5 bases). Germline CDR1 reads SQVTM; CDR2 reads ANQGSEA. The CDR3 runs 14 residues. The V gene lost 4 bases and the J gene lost 2 bases, with 15 bases spanning the gap. This chain's CDR3 is CSVASSGNTYEQYF. In nucleotides, the CDR3 is TGCAGCGTTGCGTCGAGCGGTAATACCTACGAGCAGTACTTC.

The rearrangement uses TRBV7-2 and TRBJ2-7; 12 positions match TRBD2. The CDR3 is 17 amino acids. Losses at the gene ends were 5 bases for V and 6 bases for J; bases not matched to a gene: 14. The germline V gene has CDR1 SGHTA and CDR2 FQGNSA. The CDR3: CASSRQLAGGPLGEQYF. In nucleotides, the CDR3 is TGTGCCAGCAGCCGCCAACTAGCGGGAGGCCCCTTGGGCGAGCAGTACTTC.

The V call is TRBV12-3 or TRBV12-4, the J call TRBJ2-1, with D maybe TRBD2 (6 bases). V was cut by 5 bases and J by 3 bases, with 20 bases left in between. This CDR3 comprises 17 residues. CDR3 sequence: CASSPSGGVGDYNEQFF. The CDR3 region has the DNA TGTGCCAGCAGTCCCTCTGGAGGGGTAGGGGACTACAATGAGCAGTTCTTC.

This clonotype was seen a few times. This chain uses TRBV12-3 or TRBV12-4 with TRBJ1-1, with D perhaps matching TRBD1 (5 bases). The CDR3 has 14 amino acids. V gave up 8 bases and J gave up 0 bases, with 13 bases separating them. The CDR3 here is CASVRGHVNTEAFF. The CDR3 nucleotides are TGTGCCAGCGTTAGGGGCCATGTGAACACTGAAGCTTTCTTT.

The rearrangement uses TRBV20-1 and TRBJ2-3; D possibly corresponds to TRBD2 (7 bases). The CDR3 runs to 15 residues. In germline, CDR1 is DFQATT, CDR2 SNEGSKA (reference sequence). The ends were cut back, 4 bases at V and 0 bases at J, with 14 bases in the middle. The CDR3 here is CSATPAGASTDTQYF. Written as DNA, the CDR3 is TGCAGTGCTACTCCCGCGGGGGCTAGCACAGATACGCAGTATTTT.

J is TRBJ2-2 and V is TRBV12-3 or TRBV12-4; D is perhaps TRBD1 (6 bases). The CDR3 spans 14 residues. Trimming stripped 7 bases from V and 0 bases from J, with 9 bases between. CDR3 region: CASTWTANTGELFF. DNA of the CDR3: TGTGCCAGCACCTGGACAGCGAACACCGGGGAGCTGTTTTTT.

The table lists this clonotype with many counts. Here the CDR3 reads CASSLGDNSNQPQHF. The CDR3 bases are TGTGCCAGCAGCTTAGGGGACAATAGCAATCAGCCCCAGCATTTT. The chain couples TRBV11-2 to TRBJ1-5; TRBD1 is a possible D gene (6 bases). The CDR3 covers 15 residues. V was trimmed by 1 base and J by 0 bases, leaving 7 bases between them. Germline lookup yields CDR1 SGHAT and CDR2 FQNNGV.

The gene calls are TRBV7-2 and TRBJ1-1; no definite D call. CDR3 size: 15 residues. Trimming pared 5 bases from V and 0 bases from J, leaving 13 bases between. The V gene's germline CDR1 is SGHTA and CDR2 FQGNSA. CDR3 in DNA: TGTGCCAGCAGCCTAGGATCGACATTGAACACTGAAGCTTTCTTT. Its translation is CASSLGSTLNTEAFF.

J is TRBJ1-6 and V is TRBV27, with TRBD1 matching over 7 bases. The ends lost 4 bases at V and 10 bases at J; junction bases unmatched: 7. CDR1 and CDR2 (germline): MNHEY, SMNVEV (reference sequence). This CDR3 region has 14 residues. The CDR3 bases are TGTGCCAGCAGTTCCGCAGGGGGAAACTCACCCCTCCACTTT. It encodes CASSSAGGNSPLHF.

The CDR3 reads CASSATVRTGELFF. CDR3 nucleotide sequence: TGTGCCAGCAGTGCGACAGTAAGGACCGGGGAGCTGTTTTTT. This chain links TRBV2 with TRBJ2-2; TRBD1 is a possible D gene (5 bases). V dropped 4 bases and J dropped 5 bases, with 11 bases sitting between them. The CDR3 consists of 14 residues. In germline, CDR1 is SNHLY, CDR2 FYNNEI.

The chain employs TRBV5-1 and TRBJ2-1; 14 bases agree with TRBD2. The V gene's germline CDR1 is SGHRS and CDR2 YFSETQ. Unmatched junction bases numbered 10, after V lost 4 bases and J lost 13 bases. This CDR3 is 15 amino acids long. CDR3 nucleotide sequence: TGCGCCAGCAGCACGGGACTAGCGGGAGTAAGTTCCCAGTTCTTC. Protein sequence: CASSTGLAGVSSQFF.

The rearrangement links TRBV20-1 to TRBJ2-7, with TRBD2 identical over 10 bases. The length of the CDR3 is 14 residues. Germline CDR1 DFQATT, CDR2 SNEGSKA (reference sequence). V was pared by 6 bases and J by 4 bases, with 9 bases of the junction left unmatched. DNA of the CDR3: TGCAGTGCCCATGGTAGCGGGGGGAATTACGAGCAGTACTTC. The encoded protein is CSAHGSGGNYEQYF.

J is TRBJ2-7 and V is TRBV5-1; D might be TRBD2 (6 bases). The CDR3 consists of 14 residues. V was trimmed by 2 bases and J by 5 bases, leaving 14 bases between them. Germline V gene lookup returns CDR1 SGHRS and CDR2 YFSETQ. For the CDR3, the DNA is TGCGCCAGCAGCTTTAACGGGGGACGGGACGAGCAGTACTTC. Its translation is CASSFNGGRDEQYF.

This rearrangement joins TRBV5-1 to TRBJ2-1, with 13 bases matching TRBD2. The J segment lost 3 bases and the V segment lost 4 bases, leaving 4 bases of the junction unmatched. CDR1 and CDR2 (germline): SGHRS, YFSETQ. The CDR3 spans 16 residues. The DNA of the CDR3 is TGCGCCAGCAGCCCCGGGACTAGCGGGATCTACAATGAGCAGTTCTTC. This sequence encodes CASSPGTSGIYNEQFF.